The source of this T cell receptor (beta chain) is a study of cytomegalovirus exposure and HLA in healthy donors. Study in general: The 95 to 150 validation repertoires used a platform that matched the one used for the 500 to 700 first-cohort repertoires, as a later analysis reported. Study-level findings and limits: First-cohort TCR clusters were later found to tend to co-occur in the 90 to 150 validation repertoires. Altogether, 150 to 200 TCR beta chains were recorded as cytomegalovirus-associated. Rarity marked most TCR sequences, yet some public TCRs occurred in many donors.

Notes on this clone: What it binds is unknown.

The CDR3 has 15 residues. Germline-derived CDR1 and CDR2 are MRHNA and SNTAGT. V dropped 4 bases and J dropped 5; count of bases not matched to a gene: 4. Using immunoSEQ multiplex PCR, the repertoire was profiled, and TCRdb retains in-frame clones only, with some absent. The sample yields under 150,000 clones, around 85% seen once. V usage is TRBV6-4 and J usage is TRBJ2-1; TRBD1 aligns across 11 bases. This clonotype originated in a man between 18 and 29 years old in good health and CMV-seronegative. The sequenced sample was PBMCs. CDR3 nucleotides: TGTGCCAGCAGTGGGGGACAGGGGGATCACAATGAGCAGTTCTTC. Its translation: CASSGGQGDHNEQFF.